This T cell receptor beta chain was identified during a study of blood T cell repertoires in COVID-19. Germline V gives CDR1 SGHTS, CDR2 YDEGEE. The V gene lost 4 bases and the J gene lost 5 bases, with 15 bases spanning the gap. The CDR3 is 14 amino acids. Study processing details: Nucleated cell counts were estimated from reference gene primer amplification. The protocol was immunoSEQ multiplex PCR, while the TCRdb copy is restricted to in-frame clones and leaves out a portion. The V and J calls and clone size are taken from that table; D and trimming were inferred from the DNA. The sample carries around 33,000 clones, 90% recorded once.

The TCR was taken from an elderly man with acute or convalescent COVID-19. The material sequenced was peripheral blood. The chain combines TRBV5-8 with TRBJ1-2; no reliable D call. The CDR3 sequence: CASSLGSPGYGYTF. CDR3 in DNA: TGTGCCAGCAGCCTTGGCTCACCGGGTTATGGCTACACCTTC.